This T cell receptor beta chain comes out of a study of Ad26.COV2.S vaccination and SARS-CoV-2 variants. Background on the study: Ad26.COV2.S, an intramuscular injection, was given once or twice 56 days apart. Study observations and caveats: Overall T cell responses may have been underestimated by the analyses of TCR breadth and depth.

Trimming cost V 4 bases and J 3 bases; bases outside gene matches: 7. CDR1 and CDR2 (germline): SGHDN, FVKESK. The CDR3 is made up of 16 amino acids. Only one count was recorded for this clone. Antigen specificity is unknown. This table comes from immunoSEQ multiplex PCR, and its TCRdb copy is limited to in-frame clones, with some not included. The profile shows 200,000 to 250,000 clones, 85% to 90% of them singletons. As for treatment: around 19 received Ad26.COV2.S at low or high dose, single or two shots; about 5 received placebo; per-sample allocation not given. Sampling was performed 63 days after the first vaccine or placebo injection.

The chain recombines TRBV14 with TRBJ2-7; 12 nucleotides agree with TRBD2. Sequenced here: peripheral blood, sampled in a trial of Ad26.COV2.S vaccine versus placebo. The clonotype comes from a person between 18 and 60 years old who received the Ad26.COV2.S COVID-19 vaccine or a placebo. This CDR3 reads CASSRGLAGPFYEQYF. The CDR3 DNA reads TGTGCCAGCAGCCGAGGACTAGCGGGACCCTTCTACGAGCAGTACTTC.